Listed below are T cell receptor beta chains from one sample, sequenced in a study of CD8 T cells in Susac syndrome. From the immunoSEQ multiplex PCR reads, TCRdb called clonotypes with MiXCR, one entry per CDR3 protein. The profile shows approximately 140,000 distinct CDR3 sequences, 85% to 95% of them singletons. The sequencing sample was made of CD8+ T cells from PBMCs. These receptors all come from a human donor in good health. Each CDR3 is given with its conserved first and last residue. Fields, in order: D gene, V gene, J gene, clone size, CDR3 protein, CDR3 DNA. The D gene is left open where the match is weak. Rows give clone size only sometimes, using once, few, many, or a class for an expanded clone.

d_call: NA; v_call: TRBV6-6; j_call: TRBJ1-2; clone_size: NA; cdr3_aa: CASSPSGTGYGYTF; cdr3_nt: TGTGCCAGCAGTCCCTCCGGGACGGGTTATGGCTACACCTTC
d_call: NA; v_call: TRBV7-9; j_call: TRBJ2-7; clone_size: few; cdr3_aa: CASRDGLSYEQYF; cdr3_nt: TGTGCCAGCCGTGACGGATTGTCCTACGAGCAGTACTTC
d_call: NA; v_call: TRBV4-3; j_call: TRBJ2-7; clone_size: NA; cdr3_aa: CASSPDDQRLGRVEQYF; cdr3_nt: TGCGCCAGCAGCCCCGACGACCAGCGCCTAGGCAGGGTCGAGCAGTACTTC
d_call: TRBD2; v_call: TRBV2; j_call: TRBJ2-1; clone_size: NA; cdr3_aa: CASSDPGTSGNNEQFF; cdr3_nt: TGTGCCAGCAGTGACCCCGGGACTAGCGGAAACAATGAGCAGTTCTTC
d_call: TRBD1; v_call: TRBV15; j_call: TRBJ2-2; clone_size: NA; cdr3_aa: CATSTPQGPTWELFF; cdr3_nt: TGTGCCACCAGCACCCCACAGGGGCCCACGTGGGAGCTGTTTTTT
d_call: TRBD2; v_call: TRBV9; j_call: TRBJ2-3; clone_size: NA; cdr3_aa: CASSVEVSGRALMQYF; cdr3_nt: TGTGCCAGCAGCGTAGAGGTTAGCGGGAGGGCCCTGATGCAGTATTTT
d_call: NA; v_call: TRBV4-3; j_call: TRBJ2-1; clone_size: NA; cdr3_aa: CASSQVITDNEQFF; cdr3_nt: TGCGCCAGCAGCCAAGTGATAACAGACAATGAGCAGTTCTTC
d_call: TRBD2; v_call: TRBV19; j_call: TRBJ2-7; clone_size: NA; cdr3_aa: CASSIPAGGEHEQYF; cdr3_nt: TGTGCCAGTAGTATACCAGCGGGAGGTGAGCACGAGCAGTACTTC
d_call: NA; v_call: TRBV6-6; j_call: TRBJ1-2; clone_size: NA; cdr3_aa: CASSYSEGYYGYTF; cdr3_nt: TGTGCCAGCAGTTACTCCGAGGGGTACTATGGCTACACCTTC
d_call: NA; v_call: TRBV15; j_call: TRBJ1-5; clone_size: once; cdr3_aa: CATSRRTRDNQPQHF; cdr3_nt: TGTGCCACCAGCAGACGCACCAGAGACAATCAGCCCCAGCATTTT
d_call: TRBD2; v_call: TRBV29-1; j_call: TRBJ2-1; clone_size: NA; cdr3_aa: CSVVFRLAGVREQFF; cdr3_nt: TGCAGCGTTGTATTTAGACTAGCGGGAGTAAGGGAGCAGTTCTTC
d_call: NA; v_call: TRBV6-5; j_call: TRBJ2-7; clone_size: NA; cdr3_aa: CASRDTGSYEQYF; cdr3_nt: TGTGCCAGCAGAGATACAGGGTCCTACGAGCAGTACTTC
d_call: TRBD2; v_call: TRBV27; j_call: TRBJ2-1; clone_size: NA; cdr3_aa: CASTSLREGYNEQFF; cdr3_nt: TGTGCCAGCACCTCTCTGCGGGAGGGTTACAATGAGCAGTTCTTC
d_call: NA; v_call: TRBV7-9; j_call: TRBJ2-3; clone_size: NA; cdr3_aa: CASSSGQISSTDTQYF; cdr3_nt: TGTGCCAGCAGCTCCGGACAGATATCTAGCACAGATACGCAGTATTTT
d_call: NA; v_call: TRBV9; j_call: TRBJ2-6; clone_size: NA; cdr3_aa: CASSIYLEANVLTF; cdr3_nt: TGTGCCAGCAGCATATATCTGGAGGCCAACGTCCTGACTTTC
d_call: NA; v_call: TRBV27; j_call: TRBJ1-3; clone_size: NA; cdr3_aa: CASSQGRGGNTIYF; cdr3_nt: TGTGCCAGCAGTCAAGGCAGGGGTGGAAACACCATATATTTT
d_call: NA; v_call: TRBV20-1; j_call: TRBJ1-1; clone_size: NA; cdr3_aa: CSALPELGPVNTEAFF; cdr3_nt: TGCAGTGCTCTACCGGAATTGGGTCCCGTGAACACTGAAGCTTTCTTT
d_call: NA; v_call: TRBV9; j_call: TRBJ2-7; clone_size: NA; cdr3_aa: CASRGFGSYEQYF; cdr3_nt: TGTGCCAGTCGCGGGTTCGGCTCCTACGAGCAGTACTTC
d_call: NA; v_call: TRBV11-2; j_call: TRBJ2-1; clone_size: NA; cdr3_aa: CASSLWGPGSYNEQFF; cdr3_nt: TGTGCCAGCAGCTTATGGGGGCCGGGATCCTACAATGAGCAGTTCTTC
d_call: TRBD1; v_call: TRBV29-1; j_call: TRBJ2-2; clone_size: NA; cdr3_aa: CSVEDPDRLNTGELFF; cdr3_nt: TGCAGCGTTGAAGACCCGGACAGGCTGAACACCGGGGAGCTGTTTTTT
d_call: NA; v_call: TRBV2; j_call: TRBJ2-7; clone_size: NA; cdr3_aa: CASSVPTYEQYF; cdr3_nt: TGTGCCAGCAGTGTGCCGACCTACGAGCAGTACTTC
d_call: NA; v_call: TRBV19; j_call: TRBJ2-3; clone_size: once; cdr3_aa: CASRGGSTDTQYF; cdr3_nt: TGTGCCAGTAGAGGCGGGAGCACAGATACGCAGTATTTT
d_call: NA; v_call: TRBV18; j_call: TRBJ2-7; clone_size: few; cdr3_aa: CASSPRDGSYEQYF; cdr3_nt: TGTGCCAGCTCACCGAGGGACGGCTCCTACGAGCAGTACTTC
d_call: NA; v_call: TRBV30; j_call: TRBJ2-5; clone_size: NA; cdr3_aa: CAWSVLRSPRETQYF; cdr3_nt: TGTGCCTGGAGTGTACTGCGGAGCCCCCGGGAGACCCAGTACTTC
d_call: TRBD2; v_call: TRBV6-1; j_call: TRBJ2-4; clone_size: NA; cdr3_aa: CASSGLAGLAKNIQYF; cdr3_nt: TGTGCCAGCAGCGGACTAGCGGGATTAGCCAAAAACATTCAGTACTTC
d_call: TRBD1; v_call: TRBV13; j_call: TRBJ2-5; clone_size: NA; cdr3_aa: CASSLGTGGRETQYF; cdr3_nt: TGTGCCAGCAGCTTAGGCACAGGGGGCAGGGAGACCCAGTACTTC
d_call: TRBD2; v_call: TRBV20-1; j_call: TRBJ2-3; clone_size: NA; cdr3_aa: CSADSGTSTDTQYF; cdr3_nt: TGCAGTGCAGATAGCGGGACTAGCACAGATACGCAGTATTTT
d_call: NA; v_call: TRBV6-2/TRBV6-3; j_call: TRBJ2-7; clone_size: NA; cdr3_aa: CAATPGAHSYEQYF; cdr3_nt: TGTGCCGCCACCCCAGGGGCTCACTCCTACGAGCAGTACTTC
d_call: NA; v_call: TRBV28; j_call: TRBJ2-5; clone_size: NA; cdr3_aa: CASSLPSAETQYF; cdr3_nt: TGTGCCAGCAGTTTGCCTAGTGCTGAGACCCAGTACTTC
d_call: NA; v_call: TRBV3-1; j_call: TRBJ2-3; clone_size: NA; cdr3_aa: CASSQDSPPPSIDTDTQYF; cdr3_nt: TGTGCCAGCAGCCAAGATTCGCCCCCACCATCGATAGACACAGATACGCAGTATTTT
d_call: NA; v_call: TRBV7-2; j_call: TRBJ2-5; clone_size: NA; cdr3_aa: CASSFGLQETQYF; cdr3_nt: TGTGCCAGCAGCTTCGGACTGCAAGAGACCCAGTACTTC
d_call: TRBD2; v_call: TRBV20-1; j_call: TRBJ2-7; clone_size: NA; cdr3_aa: CSATGTIAYEQYF; cdr3_nt: TGCAGTGCCACCGGGACTATCGCGTACGAGCAGTACTTC
d_call: NA; v_call: TRBV28; j_call: TRBJ2-7; clone_size: NA; cdr3_aa: CASSSRHLPYEQYF; cdr3_nt: TGTGCCAGCAGTTCTAGACATCTCCCCTACGAGCAGTACTTC
d_call: NA; v_call: TRBV27; j_call: TRBJ1-1; clone_size: NA; cdr3_aa: CASSLGAWGTEAFF; cdr3_nt: TGTGCCAGCAGTTTGGGGGCTTGGGGTACTGAAGCTTTCTTT
d_call: NA; v_call: TRBV5-4; j_call: TRBJ1-4; clone_size: NA; cdr3_aa: CASSIGRQNEKLFF; cdr3_nt: TGTGCCAGCAGCATCGGACGGCAGAATGAAAAACTGTTTTTT
d_call: NA; v_call: TRBV19; j_call: TRBJ1-5; clone_size: NA; cdr3_aa: CASSPTASNQPQHF; cdr3_nt: TGTGCCAGTAGTCCGACAGCGAGCAATCAGCCCCAGCATTTT
d_call: TRBD2; v_call: TRBV4-3; j_call: TRBJ2-1; clone_size: NA; cdr3_aa: CASSQDQAGGNNEQFF; cdr3_nt: TGCGCCAGCAGCCAAGATCAGGCGGGAGGGAATAATGAGCAGTTCTTC
d_call: NA; v_call: TRBV20-1; j_call: TRBJ2-1; clone_size: NA; cdr3_aa: CSARKWDLSSYNEQFF; cdr3_nt: TGCAGTGCTAGAAAGTGGGACCTTAGCTCCTACAATGAGCAGTTCTTC
d_call: TRBD2; v_call: TRBV28; j_call: TRBJ2-1; clone_size: NA; cdr3_aa: CASQVRGLAGPKEQFF; cdr3_nt: TGTGCCAGCCAGGTTAGGGGACTAGCGGGACCGAAGGAGCAGTTCTTC